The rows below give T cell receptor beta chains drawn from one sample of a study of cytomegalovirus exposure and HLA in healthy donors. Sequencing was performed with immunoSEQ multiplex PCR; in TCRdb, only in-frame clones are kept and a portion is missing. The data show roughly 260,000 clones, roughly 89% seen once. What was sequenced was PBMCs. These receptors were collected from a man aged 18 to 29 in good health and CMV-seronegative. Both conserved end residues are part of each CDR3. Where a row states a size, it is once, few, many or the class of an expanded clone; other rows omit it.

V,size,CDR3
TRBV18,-,CASSRNTGTATDTQYF
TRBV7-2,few,CASSPSNPYTQYF
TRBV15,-,CATSRSWTGAYSGANVLTF
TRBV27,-,CASSLGRGNTGELFF
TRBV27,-,CASSDRGDVAGELFF
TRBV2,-,CASSGLSGGAETQYF
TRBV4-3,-,CASSQGVTGYNEQFF
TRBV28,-,CASTSPGGTEAFF
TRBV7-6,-,CASGTWGLAAETQYF
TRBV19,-,CASSGGGGAEQYF
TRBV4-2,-,CASSKVQGEEGYTEAFF
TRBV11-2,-,CASSLTGPGYTF
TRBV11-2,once,CASSRELAYEQYF
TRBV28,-,CASTSGRSNEQFF
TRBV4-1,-,CASSLLGSSYNEQFF
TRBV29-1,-,CSVWDRGNTEAFF
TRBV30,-,CAWSIHSGANVLTF
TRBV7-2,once,CASSLERSIASTQYF
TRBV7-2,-,CASRSSMGGKFREQYF
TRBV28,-,CASSSQRTSGTDTQYF
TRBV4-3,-,CASSQGGRAANEKLFF
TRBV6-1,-,CASSELLAGNTQYF
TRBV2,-,CASRLAGNTGELFF
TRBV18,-,CASSPKSGTGNNQPQHF
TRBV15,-,CATSRGTSQETQYF
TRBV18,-,CASSYSSGAVTEAFF
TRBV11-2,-,CASSSRTGAGETQYF
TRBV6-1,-,CASSTGGYDYGYTF
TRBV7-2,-,CASTTLAGPEQFF
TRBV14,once,CASSHTAWLGDEQYF
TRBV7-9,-,CASSPFDRPGIGYEQYF
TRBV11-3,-,CASSLRRGPYNSPLHF
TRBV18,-,CASSPLLRDTEAFF
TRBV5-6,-,CASSLVQGEKLFF
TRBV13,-,CASSLTGNLDTQYF
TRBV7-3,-,CASSLSEGTEAFF
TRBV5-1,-,CASSGGVGQMNTEAFF
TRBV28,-,CASSLAGGRPGELFF
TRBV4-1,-,CASSPGLRLFF
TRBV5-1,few,CASSPGQNYGYTF
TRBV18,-,CASSPPGQGGEKLFF
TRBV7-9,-,CASASTTGTGANVLTF
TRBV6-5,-,CASSYKGQTNSPLHF
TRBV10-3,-,CAISDGREPSYEQYF
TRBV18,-,CASSQTQGNYGYTF
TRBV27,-,CASSPGWGGGQPQHF
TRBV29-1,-,CSVVGGRDPLPYEQYF
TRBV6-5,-,CASSYSLGTSGNEQFF
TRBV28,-,CASSLTPTGLGETQYF
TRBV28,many,CASSPLQVSPLHF
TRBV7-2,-,CASSPAGRAYNEQFF
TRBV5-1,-,CASSLLAGEGEQFF
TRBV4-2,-,CASSVADNQPQHF
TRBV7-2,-,CASSFAGASTDTQYF
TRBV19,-,CASSSLIRGSYEQYF
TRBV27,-,CASSSFGGEAFF
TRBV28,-,CASSFRDWGYEQYF
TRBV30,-,CAWSVWSGRAF
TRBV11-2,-,CASSISGSSYNEQFF